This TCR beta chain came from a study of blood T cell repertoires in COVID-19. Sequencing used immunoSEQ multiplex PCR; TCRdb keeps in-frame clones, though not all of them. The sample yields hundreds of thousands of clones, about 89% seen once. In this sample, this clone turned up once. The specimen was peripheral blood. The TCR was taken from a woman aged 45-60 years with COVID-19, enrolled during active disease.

The CDR3, as DNA: TGTGCCACCAGTGACCCTCGGGACTCATTCACCGGGGAGCTGTTTTTT. This encodes CATSDPRDSFTGELFF. The chain carries TRBV24-1 and TRBJ2-2; D is perhaps TRBD2 (6 bases). The CDR3 has 16 residues. Germline CDR1 and CDR2: KGHDR and SFDVKD. The germline V and J ends were trimmed by 4 bases and 4 bases, with 15 bases remaining between them.